These 20 T cell receptor beta chains were all obtained from the same sample, sequenced in a study of T cell repertoires in cytomegalovirus infection. TCRdb called the reads again in MiXCR, with one record for every CDR3 protein. The sample holds about 490,000 distinct CDR3 sequences, about 26% seen once. The material sequenced was PBMCs. These receptors were collected from a human donor in good health (CMV status not recorded). Some clones in this sample may be carry-over from other donors' samples.

There are many counts of this clonotype. J is TRBJ1-1 and V is TRBV25-1; D remains unclear. Germline CDR1 MGHDK, CDR2 SYGVNS. V lost 7 bases to trimming and J lost 7 bases, with 19 bases between them. The CDR3 has 14 residues. The CDR3 coding sequence is TGTGCCAGCACGGGCACTCCAAGAGATGGTGAAGCTTTCTTT. Its protein product is CASTGTPRDGEAFF.

The table lists this clonotype with a few counts. The chain links TRBV5-4 to TRBJ2-1; D gene uncertain. The germline V gene encodes CDR1 SGHNT and CDR2 YYREEE (reference sequence). The CDR3 length is 13 residues. V was cut by 4 bases and J by 4 bases, with 9 bases left in between. This CDR3 reads CASSVTGYNEQFF. The CDR3 region has the DNA TGTGCCAGCAGCGTCACGGGTTACAATGAGCAGTTCTTC.

This clonotype was detected a few times. The chain is built from TRBV10-1 and TRBJ1-1; 8 positions agree with TRBD1. CDR3 length: 15 amino acids. Trimming removed 3 bases from V and 3 bases from J; junction bases left unmatched: 6. Per germline, CDR1 WNHNN and CDR2 SYGVQD (reference sequence). This CDR3 is CASSEGQGAHTEAFF. The DNA for the CDR3 is TGCGCCAGCAGTGAAGGGCAGGGGGCCCACACTGAAGCTTTCTTT.

Details on this clonotype: Germline is not matched at one junction end, which may reflect a read error. This chain links TRBV11-2 with TRBJ1-1; D unclear. CDR1 and CDR2 from the germline V gene are SGHAT and FQNNGV. The CDR3 has 13 residues. The CDR3: CACSLERNTEAFF. In DNA form, the CDR3 reads TGTGCCTGCAGCTTAGAACGGAACACTGAAGCTTTCTTT.

The CDR3 is CASSLHSEPFSGYTF. CDR3 DNA: TGTGCCAGCAGTTTACACAGCGAGCCGTTCAGTGGCTACACCTTC. The chain is built from TRBV12-3 or TRBV12-4 and TRBJ1-2; D is unresolved. CDR3 size: 15 residues. V dropped 2 bases and J dropped 7 bases, with 17 bases sitting between them.

This chain connects TRBV6-2 or TRBV6-3 to TRBJ2-7, with D perhaps TRBD1 (5 bases). The V and J ends lost 6 bases and 2 bases respectively, with 11 bases between them. The CDR3 sequence is 13 residues long. CDR1 is MNHEY, CDR2 SVGEGT, per germline. CDR3 residues: CASRDTATYEQYF. DNA for the CDR3: TGTGCCAGCAGGGACACAGCCACCTACGAGCAGTACTTC.

This chain connects TRBV4-3 to TRBJ1-2; TRBD1 matches 9 bases. Germline V gene lookup returns CDR1 LGHNA and CDR2 YSLEER. The CDR3 spans 14 residues. The V gene end was trimmed by 1 base and the J gene end by 7 bases; junction bases not matched to a gene: 4. The CDR3 protein is CASSQVTGGGGYTF. Written as DNA, the CDR3 is TGCGCCAGCAGCCAAGTAACAGGGGGCGGTGGCTACACCTTC.

This clonotype was seen a handful of times. The chain combines TRBV12-3 or TRBV12-4 with TRBJ2-5, with 8 positions matching TRBD1. The CDR3 has 14 amino acids. J gave up 4 bases and V 3 bases, and 4 bases lay outside the gene matches. The CDR3 bases are TGTGCCAGCAGTTTTCTTACAGGGGGAGAGACCCAGTACTTC. Protein: CASSFLTGGETQYF.

This clonotype occurred a few times. The chain employs TRBV6-2 or TRBV6-3 and TRBJ2-1, with 10 positions matching TRBD2. CDR1 is MNHEY, CDR2 SVGEGT, per germline. Losses at the gene ends were 5 bases for V and 5 bases for J; bases not matched to a gene: 9. This CDR3 has 16 residues. CDR3 in DNA: TGTGCCAGCAGTACCCGAGGGACTAGCGACAACAATGAGCAGTTCTTC. It translates to CASSTRGTSDNNEQFF.

This clonotype came up a few times. The chain combines TRBV2 with TRBJ2-1; TRBD2 aligns across 9 bases. This CDR3 has 15 amino acids. Unmatched junction bases numbered 9, after V lost 6 bases and J lost 6 bases. Germline CDR1 is SNHLY and CDR2 is FYNNEI. The CDR3 sequence is CASRPAGGYPNEQFF. DNA of the CDR3: TGTGCCAGCAGGCCAGCGGGGGGCTACCCCAATGAGCAGTTCTTC.

This clonotype was seen a handful of times. The chain recombines TRBV12-3 or TRBV12-4 with TRBJ2-2; D assignment may be TRBD1 or TRBD2 (6 bases each). This CDR3 contains 13 residues. V was shortened by 10 bases and J by 4 bases, with 13 bases between the two germline ends. The CDR3 bases are TGTGCCACACGGGGGCCTAGCACCGGGGAGCTGTTTTTT. Translating gives CATRGPSTGELFF.

This clonotype was found many times. The chain recombines TRBV7-2 with TRBJ2-3; 9 bases are a match to TRBD1. The germline gives CDR1 SGHTA, CDR2 FQGNSA. After removal of 4 bases from V and 5 bases from J, the junction contained 4 bases not matched to a gene. The CDR3 is made up of 14 amino acids. As DNA, the CDR3 is TGTGCCAGCAGCTCAGACAGGGGGGTAGATACGCAGTATTTT. As protein: CASSSDRGVDTQYF.

The rearrangement uses TRBV7-8 and TRBJ1-1; D gene uncertain. V lost 9 bases to trimming and J lost 3 bases, with 8 bases between them. The CDR3 runs 11 residues. CDR1 and CDR2 (germline): SGHVS, FQNEAQ. In DNA form, the CDR3 reads TGTGCCAGTACCGCGGACACTGAAGCTTTCTTT. Its protein is CASTADTEAFF.

This chain connects TRBV5-5 to TRBJ1-1, with TRBD1 as a possible D gene (5 bases). Germline V lookup: CDR1 SGHKS, CDR2 YYEKEE (reference sequence). The V end lost 7 bases, the J end lost 0 bases, and 16 bases lay between the germline ends. The CDR3 is 15 residues long. The DNA for the CDR3 is TGTGCCAGCGCAACCGGGGCCGTGTTGAACACTGAAGCTTTCTTT. Residues: CASATGAVLNTEAFF.

The chain joins TRBV7-2 to TRBJ2-3; 9 bases are shared with TRBD2. V lost 5 bases, J lost 3 bases, and 12 bases stayed unmatched. The germline V gene encodes CDR1 SGHTA and CDR2 FQGNSA. This CDR3 is 17 amino acids long. Written as DNA, the CDR3 is TGTGCCAGCAGCCTAAATCCCGGACTAGCGATGACAGATACGCAGTATTTT. As protein: CASSLNPGLAMTDTQYF.

V and J are TRBV12-5 and TRBJ1-2; 7 nucleotides align to TRBD1. Losses at the gene ends were 0 bases for V and 8 bases for J; bases not matched to a gene: 15. The V gene's germline CDR1 is LGHNT and CDR2 FRNRAP. The CDR3 runs to 17 residues. This chain's CDR3 is CASGLVMGQPTYEGYTF. The CDR3 DNA sequence: TGTGCTAGTGGTTTGGTTATGGGACAGCCTACTTATGAGGGCTACACCTTC.

The genes are TRBV6-2 or TRBV6-3 and TRBJ2-3; 10 positions match TRBD2. Trimming at V came to 1 base and at J to 6 bases, leaving 4 bases not matched to a gene. Looked up from germline, CDR1 is MNHEY and CDR2 is SVGEGT. The CDR3 totals 15 residues. CDR3 in amino acids: CASSYWASGGDTQYF. The CDR3 nucleotides are TGTGCCAGCAGTTACTGGGCTAGCGGGGGTGATACGCAGTATTTT.

This rearrangement joins TRBV12-3 or TRBV12-4 to TRBJ2-3, with D uncertain. V was pared by 1 base and J by 7 bases, with 9 bases between. This CDR3 is 13 amino acids long. CDR3 sequence (DNA): TGTGCCAGCAGTTTAGGAGCCTACAATACGCAGTATTTT. This codes for CASSLGAYNTQYF.

In DNA form, the CDR3 reads TGTGCCACCAGCGGAAGACTAGCGGGAGCATCGGAGACCCAGTACTTC. Translating it yields CATSGRLAGASETQYF. The chain combines TRBV15 with TRBJ2-5; 12 nucleotides line up with TRBD2. The V and J ends lost 5 bases and 5 bases, in that order; junction bases with no gene match: 9. Germline CDR1 reads LNHNV; CDR2 reads YYDKDF (reference sequence). CDR3 length equals 16 residues.

This clonotype appeared once. This chain connects TRBV7-3 to TRBJ2-5; 8 nucleotides agree with TRBD2. Germline lookup yields CDR1 SGHTA and CDR2 FQGTGA. The V segment lost 4 bases and the J segment 4 bases; nucleotides outside the gene matches: 5. CDR3 length: 14 residues. In DNA, the CDR3 is TGTGCCAGCAGCTCGGGACTAGGGTCAGAGACCCAGTACTTC. Its translation is CASSSGLGSETQYF.